Listed below are T cell receptor beta chains from one sample, sequenced in a study of OX40 agonist ivuxolimab in advanced cancers. The table came from immunoSEQ multiplex PCR; TCRdb's copy has only in-frame clones and leaves some out. Seen here are roughly 51,000 clones, approximately 90% observed once, and the top ten hold about 0.68%. Sequences were derived from CD4+ or CD8+ T cells sorted from blood, sampled in a trial of the OX40 agonist ivuxolimab. The receptors originated from an adult with an advanced solid tumor such as melanoma, head and neck, liver or kidney cancer. The CDR3 runs from the conserved cysteine through the conserved F or W.

>TRBV9
CASSVAGLQETQYF
>TRBV6-1
CASSIAGGPSYEQYF
>TRBV2
CASGLGGAGANVLTF
>TRBV14
CASSPLRGSFGPDTQYF
>TRBV5-1
CASSLGQGVYEQYF
>TRBV10-3
CAISAVLGLGGPSSYNEQFF
>TRBV2
CATQGGRERNTQYF
>TRBV6-5
CASSYSAGEVDGYTF
>TRBV19
CASRKAQSNYGYTF
>TRBV27
CASSLGLGRRGYEQYF
>TRBV6-5
CASQRTSGNEAFF
>TRBV7-9
CASSLVGSGLMDYGYTF
>TRBV15
CATSRDLPGTQYF
>TRBV9
CASSPLSQVNEKLFF
>TRBV6-1
CASSEALRGSLQETQYF
>TRBV5-1
CASSPGTKELTFF
>TRBV29-1
CSVEETPSSYNEQFF
>TRBV27
CASRAPMGPYGYTF
>TRBV29-1
CSVERTLNEQFF
>TRBV9
CASSVGGGTGTYEQYF
>TRBV5-1
CASSRNNEQFF
>TRBV6-5
CASSNSGGLMNTEAFF
>TRBV18
CASSRGTENTEAFF
>TRBV5-6
CASTNTDGYEQYF
>TRBV2
CASSDPGDNTIYF
>TRBV6-6
CASKPGGSQETQYF
>TRBV10-3
CAINRGEGYEQYF
>TRBV7-3
CASSYRTGPGANVLTF
>TRBV6-5
CASSTGNSPLHF
>TRBV7-8
CASSFRSREKLFF
>TRBV6-5
CASSYRTGLQETQYF
>TRBV4-1
CASSQERGPGEQFF
>TRBV28
CASSFGRGTGELFF